The source of this TCR beta chain is a study of blood T cell repertoires in COVID-19. Using immunoSEQ multiplex PCR, the repertoire was profiled, and TCRdb retains in-frame clones only, with some absent. Among about 180,000 clones listed, roughly nine tenths were seen once. Living in 25 or so US areas, the participants were between roughly 18 and 95 years of age. This CDR3 has 14 amino acids. The germline V gene encodes CDR1 SGHRS and CDR2 YFSETQ. The V segment lost 6 bases and the J segment 6 bases; nucleotides outside the gene matches: 6. J is TRBJ2-2 and V is TRBV5-1; 9 positions agree with TRBD1. Material: PBMCs or T cells enriched from blood (not recorded which). This clonotype originated in a woman aged 45-59 years who had recovered from COVID-19. CDR3 in DNA: TGCGCCAGCAATGACAGGGGGTCCGCCGGGGAGCTGTTTTTT. Encoded protein: CASNDRGSAGELFF. The full variable domain, completed using reference TRBV5-1 and TRBJ2-2, is KAGVTQTPRYLIKTRGQQVTLSCSPISGHRSVSWYQQTPGQGLQFLFEYFSETQRNKGNFPGRFSGRQFSNSRSEMNVSTLELGDSALYLCASNDRGSAGELFFGEGSRLTVL.